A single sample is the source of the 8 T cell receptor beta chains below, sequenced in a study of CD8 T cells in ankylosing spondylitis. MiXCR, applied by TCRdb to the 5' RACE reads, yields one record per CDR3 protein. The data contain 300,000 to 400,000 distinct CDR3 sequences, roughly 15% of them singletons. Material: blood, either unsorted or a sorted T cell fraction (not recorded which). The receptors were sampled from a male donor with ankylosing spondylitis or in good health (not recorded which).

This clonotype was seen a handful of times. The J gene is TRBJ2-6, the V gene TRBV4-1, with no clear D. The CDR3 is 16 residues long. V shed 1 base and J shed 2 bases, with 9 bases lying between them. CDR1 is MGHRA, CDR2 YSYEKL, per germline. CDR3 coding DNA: TGCGCCAGCAGCCAAGCCCCCCCCCCTGGGGCCAACGTCCTGACTTTC. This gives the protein CASSQAPPPGANVLTF.

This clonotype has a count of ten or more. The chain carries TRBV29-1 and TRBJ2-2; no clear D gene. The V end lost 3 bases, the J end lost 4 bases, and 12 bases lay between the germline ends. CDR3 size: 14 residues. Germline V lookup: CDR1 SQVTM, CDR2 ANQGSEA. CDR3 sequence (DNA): TGCAGCGTTGAGGTGGGCGGTGGCACCGGGGAGCTGTTTTTT. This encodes CSVEVGGGTGELFF.

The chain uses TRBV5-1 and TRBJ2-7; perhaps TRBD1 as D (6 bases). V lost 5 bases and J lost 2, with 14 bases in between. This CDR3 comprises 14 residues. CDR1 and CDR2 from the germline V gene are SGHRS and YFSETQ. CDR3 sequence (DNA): TGCGCCAGCAGGGAACCGGGACACCCCTACGAGCAGTACTTC. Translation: CASREPGHPYEQYF.

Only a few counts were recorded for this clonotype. CDR3 residues: CASSPPHNEQFF. CDR3 coding DNA: TGTGCCAGCTCACCACCGCACAATGAGCAGTTCTTC. The gene calls are TRBV18 and TRBJ2-1; D gene ambiguous. This CDR3 region has 12 residues. V dropped 0 bases and J dropped 5 bases, with 2 bases sitting between them. Per germline, CDR1 KGHSH and CDR2 LQKENI.

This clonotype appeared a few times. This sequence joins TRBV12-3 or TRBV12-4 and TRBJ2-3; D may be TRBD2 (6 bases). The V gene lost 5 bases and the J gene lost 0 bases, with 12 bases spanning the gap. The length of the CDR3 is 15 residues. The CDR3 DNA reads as TGTGCCAGCAGTGCGGGACGGCTTAGCACAGATACGCAGTATTTT. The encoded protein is CASSAGRLSTDTQYF.

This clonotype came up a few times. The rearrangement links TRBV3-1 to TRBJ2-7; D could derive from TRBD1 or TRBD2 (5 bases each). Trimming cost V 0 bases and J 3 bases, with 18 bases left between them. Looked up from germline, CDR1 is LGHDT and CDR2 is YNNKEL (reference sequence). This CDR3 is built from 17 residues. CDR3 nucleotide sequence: TGTGCCAGCAGCCAAGATCTGAGAGGGGACGTTCGCTACGAGCAGTACTTC. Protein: CASSQDLRGDVRYEQYF.

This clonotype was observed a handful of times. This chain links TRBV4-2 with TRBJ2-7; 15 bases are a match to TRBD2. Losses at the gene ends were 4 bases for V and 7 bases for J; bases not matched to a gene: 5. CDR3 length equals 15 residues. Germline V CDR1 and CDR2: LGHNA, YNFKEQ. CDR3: CASSRGLAGGGEQYF. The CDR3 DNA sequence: TGTGCCAGCAGCCGAGGACTAGCGGGAGGGGGGGAGCAGTACTTC.

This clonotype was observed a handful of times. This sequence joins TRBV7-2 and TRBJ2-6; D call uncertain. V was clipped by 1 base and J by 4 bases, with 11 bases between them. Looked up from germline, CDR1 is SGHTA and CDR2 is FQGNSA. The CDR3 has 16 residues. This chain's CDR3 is CASSLGTLRGANVLTF. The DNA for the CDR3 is TGTGCCAGCAGCTTAGGAACTCTCAGGGGGGCCAACGTCCTGACTTTC.